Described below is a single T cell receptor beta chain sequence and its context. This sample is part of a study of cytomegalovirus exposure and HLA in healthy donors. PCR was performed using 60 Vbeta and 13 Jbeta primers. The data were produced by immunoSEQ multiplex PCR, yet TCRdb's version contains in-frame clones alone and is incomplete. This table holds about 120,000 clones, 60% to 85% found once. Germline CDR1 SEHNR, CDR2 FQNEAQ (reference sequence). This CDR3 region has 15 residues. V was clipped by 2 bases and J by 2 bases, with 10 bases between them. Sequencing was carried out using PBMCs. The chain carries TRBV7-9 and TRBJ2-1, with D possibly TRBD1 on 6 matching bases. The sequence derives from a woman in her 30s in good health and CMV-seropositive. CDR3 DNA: TGTGCCAGCAGCTTAAGGGGACACACCTACAATGAGCAGTTCTTC. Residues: CASSLRGHTYNEQFF.